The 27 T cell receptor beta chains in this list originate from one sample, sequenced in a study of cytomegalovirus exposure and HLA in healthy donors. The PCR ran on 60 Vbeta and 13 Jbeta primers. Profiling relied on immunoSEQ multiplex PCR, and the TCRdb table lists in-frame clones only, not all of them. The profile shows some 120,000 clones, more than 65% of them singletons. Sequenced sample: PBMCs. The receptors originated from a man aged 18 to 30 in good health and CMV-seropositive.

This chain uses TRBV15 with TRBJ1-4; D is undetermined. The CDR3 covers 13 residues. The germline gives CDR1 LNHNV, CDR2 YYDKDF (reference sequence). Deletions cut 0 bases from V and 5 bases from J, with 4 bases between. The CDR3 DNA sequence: TGTGCCACCAGCAGAGAACTAAATGAAAAACTGTTTTTT. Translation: CATSRELNEKLFF.

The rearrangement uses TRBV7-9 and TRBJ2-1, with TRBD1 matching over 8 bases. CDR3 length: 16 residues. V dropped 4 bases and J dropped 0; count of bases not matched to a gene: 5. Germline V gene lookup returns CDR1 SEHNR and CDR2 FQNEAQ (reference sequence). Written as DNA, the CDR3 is TGTGCCAGCAGCTCCCGGACAGGGCTCTCCTACAATGAGCAGTTCTTC. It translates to CASSSRTGLSYNEQFF.

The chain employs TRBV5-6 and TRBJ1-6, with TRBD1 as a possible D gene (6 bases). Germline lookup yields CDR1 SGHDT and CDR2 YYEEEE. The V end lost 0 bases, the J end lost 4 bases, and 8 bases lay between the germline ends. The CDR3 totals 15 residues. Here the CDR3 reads CASSLGDIYNSPLHF. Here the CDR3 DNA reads TGTGCCAGCAGCTTGGGGGACATTTATAATTCACCCCTCCACTTT.

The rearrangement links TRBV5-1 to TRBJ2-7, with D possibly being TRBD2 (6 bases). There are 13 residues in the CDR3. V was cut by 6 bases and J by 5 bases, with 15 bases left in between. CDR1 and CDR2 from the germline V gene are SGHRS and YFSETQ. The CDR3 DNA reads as TGCGCCAGCACACAAGCGGGTAGTAACGAGCAGTACTTC. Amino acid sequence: CASTQAGSNEQYF.

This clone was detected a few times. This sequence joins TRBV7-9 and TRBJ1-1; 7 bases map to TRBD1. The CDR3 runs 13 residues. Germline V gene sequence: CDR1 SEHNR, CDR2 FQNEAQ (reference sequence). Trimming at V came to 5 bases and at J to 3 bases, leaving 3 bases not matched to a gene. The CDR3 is CASSLTGDTEAFF. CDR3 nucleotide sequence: TGTGCCAGCAGCCTTACAGGGGACACTGAAGCTTTCTTT.

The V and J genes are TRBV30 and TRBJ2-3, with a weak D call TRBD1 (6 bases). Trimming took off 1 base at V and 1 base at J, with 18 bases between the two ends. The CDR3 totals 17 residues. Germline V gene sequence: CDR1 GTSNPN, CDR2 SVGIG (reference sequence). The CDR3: CAWSAGFQGPGTDTQYF. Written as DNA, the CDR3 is TGTGCCTGGAGTGCGGGATTTCAGGGGCCCGGCACAGATACGCAGTATTTT.

The CDR3 DNA follows: TGCGCCAGCAGCTTAGGGACTTTCTACGAGCAGTACTTC. Translation: CASSLGTFYEQYF. The V call is TRBV5-1, the J call TRBJ2-7; D is possibly TRBD2 (6 bases). V lost 2 bases to trimming and J lost 3 bases, with 9 bases between them. Germline loops: CDR1 SGHRS, CDR2 YFSETQ. The CDR3 length is 13 residues. The variable domain in full, completed from reference TRBV5-1 and TRBJ2-7, reads KAGVTQTPRYLIKTRGQQVTLSCSPISGHRSVSWYQQTPGQGLQFLFEYFSETQRNKGNFPGRFSGRQFSNSRSEMNVSTLELGDSALYLCASSLGTFYEQYFGPGTRLTVT.

This CDR3 reads CASSLGGEGELFF. The CDR3 DNA reads as TGTGCCAGCAGTTTAGGGGGCGAGGGGGAGCTGTTTTTT. The V and J genes are TRBV28 and TRBJ2-2; D may be TRBD1 (6 bases). From germline, CDR1 is MDHEN and CDR2 SYDVKM. V was shortened by 2 bases and J by 8 bases, with 9 bases between the two germline ends. This CDR3 region has 13 residues. The variable domain in full, completed from reference TRBV28 and TRBJ2-2, reads DVKVTQSSRYLVKRTGEKVFLECVQDMDHENMFWYRQDPGLGLRLIYFSYDVKMKEKGDIPEGYSVSREKKERFSLILESASTNQTSMYLCASSLGGEGELFFGEGSRLTVL.

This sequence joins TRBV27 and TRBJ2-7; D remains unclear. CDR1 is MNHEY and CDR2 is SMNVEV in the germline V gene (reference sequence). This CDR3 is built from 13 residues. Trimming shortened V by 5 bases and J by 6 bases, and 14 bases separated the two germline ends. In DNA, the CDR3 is TGTGCCAGCAGTGCCCTCCACCCGGGCGAGCAGTACTTC. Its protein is CASSALHPGEQYF.

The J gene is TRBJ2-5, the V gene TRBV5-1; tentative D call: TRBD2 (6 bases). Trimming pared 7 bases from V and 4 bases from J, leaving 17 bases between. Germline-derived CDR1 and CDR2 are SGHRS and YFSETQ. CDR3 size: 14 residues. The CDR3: CASRQPGVSETQYF. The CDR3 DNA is TGCGCCAGCCGCCAGCCGGGGGTCTCAGAGACCCAGTACTTC.

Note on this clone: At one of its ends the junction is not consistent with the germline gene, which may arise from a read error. CDR3 coding DNA: TGTGCCATCAGTGAGTCCGGGACAGGGGTTAACAATGAGCAGTTCTTC. Amino acids: CAISESGTGVNNEQFF. The chain joins TRBV6-1 to TRBJ2-1; TRBD1 aligns across 10 bases. The CDR3 spans 16 residues. Germline CDR1 is MNHNS and CDR2 is SASEGT.

Here the CDR3 reads CASSPVQEVKTQYF. CDR3 DNA: TGTGCCAGCAGTCCTGTTCAGGAAGTGAAGACCCAGTACTTC. V gene TRBV28 combines with J gene TRBJ2-5; unclear D gene. CDR1 is MDHEN, CDR2 SYDVKM, per germline. V dropped 5 bases and J dropped 6 bases, with 16 bases sitting between them. The CDR3 is 14 amino acids.

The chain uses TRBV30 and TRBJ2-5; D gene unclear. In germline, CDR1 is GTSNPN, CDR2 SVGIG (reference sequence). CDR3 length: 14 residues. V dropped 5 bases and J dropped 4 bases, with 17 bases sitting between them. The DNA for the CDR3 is TGTGCCTGGGGGCTGGCCCAGGTGGGAGAGACCCAGTACTTC. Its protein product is CAWGLAQVGETQYF. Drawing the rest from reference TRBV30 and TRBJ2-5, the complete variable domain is SQTIHQWPATLVQPVGSPLSLECTVEGTSNPNLYWYRQAAGRGLQLLFYSVGIGQISSEVPQNLSASRPQDRQFILSSKKLLLSDSGFYLCAWGLAQVGETQYFGPGTRLLVL.

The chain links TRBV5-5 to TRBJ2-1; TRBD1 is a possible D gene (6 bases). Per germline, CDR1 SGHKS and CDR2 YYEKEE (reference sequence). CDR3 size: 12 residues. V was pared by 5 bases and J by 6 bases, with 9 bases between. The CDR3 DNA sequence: TGTGCCAGCAGTCAGGACAGCAATGAGCAGTTCTTC. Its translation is CASSQDSNEQFF.

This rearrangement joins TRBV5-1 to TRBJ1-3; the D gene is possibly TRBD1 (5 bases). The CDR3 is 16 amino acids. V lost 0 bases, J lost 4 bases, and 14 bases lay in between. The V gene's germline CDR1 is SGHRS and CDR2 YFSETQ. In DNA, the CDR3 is TGCGCCAGCAGCTTGGCCCCGGGCGGGGCCGGAAACACCATATATTTT. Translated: CASSLAPGGAGNTIYF.

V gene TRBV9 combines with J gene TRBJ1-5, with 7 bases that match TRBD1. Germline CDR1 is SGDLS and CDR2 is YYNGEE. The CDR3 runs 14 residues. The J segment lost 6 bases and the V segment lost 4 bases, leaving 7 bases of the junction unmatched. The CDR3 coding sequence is TGTGCCAGCAGCCCAGACAGGGCCAGTCAGCCCCAGCATTTT. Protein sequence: CASSPDRASQPQHF.

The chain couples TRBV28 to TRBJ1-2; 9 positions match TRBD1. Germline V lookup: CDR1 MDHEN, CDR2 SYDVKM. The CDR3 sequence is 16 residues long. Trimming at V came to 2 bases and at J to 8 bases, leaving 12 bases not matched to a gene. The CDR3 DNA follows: TGTGCCAGCAGTTTAGCGGGACAGGGACGAGGAGGCGGCTACACCTTC. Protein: CASSLAGQGRGGGYTF.

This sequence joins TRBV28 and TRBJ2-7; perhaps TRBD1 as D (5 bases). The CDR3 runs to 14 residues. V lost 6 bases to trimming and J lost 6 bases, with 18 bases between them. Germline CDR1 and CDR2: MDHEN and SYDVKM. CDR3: CASRRTPTGSEQYF. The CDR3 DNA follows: TGTGCCAGCAGGAGGACACCAACAGGATCCGAGCAGTACTTC. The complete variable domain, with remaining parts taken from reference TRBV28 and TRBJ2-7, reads DVKVTQSSRYLVKRTGEKVFLECVQDMDHENMFWYRQDPGLGLRLIYFSYDVKMKEKGDIPEGYSVSREKKERFSLILESASTNQTSMYLCASRRTPTGSEQYFGPGTRLTVT.

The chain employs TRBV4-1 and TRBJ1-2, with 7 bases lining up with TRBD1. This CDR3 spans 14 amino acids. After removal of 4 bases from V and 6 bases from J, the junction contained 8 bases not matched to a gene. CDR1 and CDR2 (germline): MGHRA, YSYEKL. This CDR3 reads CASSPQTGFDGYTF. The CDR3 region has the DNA TGCGCCAGCAGCCCCCAGACAGGGTTCGATGGCTACACCTTC.

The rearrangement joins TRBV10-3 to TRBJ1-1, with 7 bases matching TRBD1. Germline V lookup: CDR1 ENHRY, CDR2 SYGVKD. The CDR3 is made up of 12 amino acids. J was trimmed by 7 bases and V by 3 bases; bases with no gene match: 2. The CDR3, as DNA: TGTGCCATCAGTGAACGGACAGGTGAAGCTTTCTTT. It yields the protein CAISERTGEAFF.

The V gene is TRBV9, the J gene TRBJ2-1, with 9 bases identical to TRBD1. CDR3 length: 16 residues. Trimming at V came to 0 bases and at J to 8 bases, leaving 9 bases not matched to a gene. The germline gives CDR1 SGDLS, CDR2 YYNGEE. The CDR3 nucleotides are TGTGCCAGCAGCGTAGATCCCGGACAGGGGTTCGATGAGCAGTTCTTC. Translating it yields CASSVDPGQGFDEQFF. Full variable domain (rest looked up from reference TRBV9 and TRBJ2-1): DSGVTQTPKHLITATGQRVTLRCSPRSGDLSVYWYQQSLDQGLQFLIQYYNGEERAKGNILERFSAQQFPDLHSELNLSSLELGDSALYFCASSVDPGQGFDEQFFGPGTRLTVL.

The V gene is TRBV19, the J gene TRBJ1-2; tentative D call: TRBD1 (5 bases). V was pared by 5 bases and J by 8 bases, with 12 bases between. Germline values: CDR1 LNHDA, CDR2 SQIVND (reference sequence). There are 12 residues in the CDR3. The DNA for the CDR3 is TGTGCCAGTAGTCCTCGGGCAGGGGGCTACACCTTC. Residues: CASSPRAGGYTF.

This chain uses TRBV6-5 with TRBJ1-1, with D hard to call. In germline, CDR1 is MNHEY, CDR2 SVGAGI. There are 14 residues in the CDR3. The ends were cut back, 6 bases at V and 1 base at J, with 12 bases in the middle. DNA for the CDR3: TGTGCCAGCAGCCGCCCATACACGAACACTGAAGCTTTCTTT. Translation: CASSRPYTNTEAFF.

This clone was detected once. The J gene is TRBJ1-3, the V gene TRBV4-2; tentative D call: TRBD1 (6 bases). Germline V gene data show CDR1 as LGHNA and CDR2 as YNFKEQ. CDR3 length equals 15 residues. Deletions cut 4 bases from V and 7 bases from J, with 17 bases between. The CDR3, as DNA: TGTGCCAGCAGCCCGGGGCAGGGGTACGGGAACACCATATATTTT. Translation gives CASSPGQGYGNTIYF.

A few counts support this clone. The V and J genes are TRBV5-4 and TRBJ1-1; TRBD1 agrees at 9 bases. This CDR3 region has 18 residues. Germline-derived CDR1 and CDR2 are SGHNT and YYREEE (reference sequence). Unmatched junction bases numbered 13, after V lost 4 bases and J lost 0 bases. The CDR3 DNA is TGTGCCAGCAGCGGATGGATCCCGGGACAGGGAATGAACACTGAAGCTTTCTTT. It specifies CASSGWIPGQGMNTEAFF.

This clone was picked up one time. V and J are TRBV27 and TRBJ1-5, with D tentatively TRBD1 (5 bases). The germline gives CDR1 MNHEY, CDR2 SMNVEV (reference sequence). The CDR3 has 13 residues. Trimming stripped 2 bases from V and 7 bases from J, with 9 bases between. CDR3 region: CASSLTGEQPQHF. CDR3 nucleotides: TGTGCCAGCAGTTTAACAGGAGAACAGCCCCAGCATTTT.

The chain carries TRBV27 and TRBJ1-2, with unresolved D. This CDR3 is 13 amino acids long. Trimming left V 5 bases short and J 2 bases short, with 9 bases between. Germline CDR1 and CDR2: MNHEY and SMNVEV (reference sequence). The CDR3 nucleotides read TGTGCCAGCAGTCTCGGGTCGAACTATGGCTACACCTTC. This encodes CASSLGSNYGYTF.